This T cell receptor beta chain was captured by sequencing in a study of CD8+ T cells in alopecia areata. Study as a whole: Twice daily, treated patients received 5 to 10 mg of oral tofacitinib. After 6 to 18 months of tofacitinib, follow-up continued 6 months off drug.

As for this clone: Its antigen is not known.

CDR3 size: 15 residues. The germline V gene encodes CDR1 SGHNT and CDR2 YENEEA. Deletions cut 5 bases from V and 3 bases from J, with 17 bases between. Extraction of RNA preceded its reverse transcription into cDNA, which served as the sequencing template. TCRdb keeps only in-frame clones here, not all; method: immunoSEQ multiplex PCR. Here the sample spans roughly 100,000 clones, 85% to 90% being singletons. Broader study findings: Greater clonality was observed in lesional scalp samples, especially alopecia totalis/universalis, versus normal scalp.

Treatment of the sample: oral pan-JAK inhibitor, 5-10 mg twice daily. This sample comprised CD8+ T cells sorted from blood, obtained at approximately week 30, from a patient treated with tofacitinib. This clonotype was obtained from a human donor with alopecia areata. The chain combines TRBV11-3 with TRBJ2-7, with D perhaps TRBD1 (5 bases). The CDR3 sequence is CASSPGRARNYEQYF. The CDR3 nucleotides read TGTGCCAGCAGCCCAGGCAGGGCGAGGAACTACGAGCAGTACTTC.